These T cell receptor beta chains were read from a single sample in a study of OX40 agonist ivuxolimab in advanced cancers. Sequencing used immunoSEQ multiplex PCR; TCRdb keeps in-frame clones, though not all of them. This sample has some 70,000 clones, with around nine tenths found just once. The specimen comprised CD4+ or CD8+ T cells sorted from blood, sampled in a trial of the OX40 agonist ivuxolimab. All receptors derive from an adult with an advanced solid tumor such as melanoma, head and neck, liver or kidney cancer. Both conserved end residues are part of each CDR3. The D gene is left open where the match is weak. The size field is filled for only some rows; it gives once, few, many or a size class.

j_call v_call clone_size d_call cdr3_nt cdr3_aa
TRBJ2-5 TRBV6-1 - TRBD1 TGTGCCAGCAGAGACAGGGGCAGAGAGACCCAGTACTTC CASRDRGRETQYF
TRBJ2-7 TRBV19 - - TGTGCCAGTACCCCACCGGGACTTTACGAGCAGTACTTC CASTPPGLYEQYF
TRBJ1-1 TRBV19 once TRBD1 TGTGCCAGTAGTCCAGGGGGGGGGCCGACCACTGAAGCTTTCTTT CASSPGGGPTTEAFF
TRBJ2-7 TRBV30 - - TGTGCCTGGAGTTTTACCGGCAGTTGGCTCTCCGACGAGCAGTACTTC CAWSFTGSWLSDEQYF
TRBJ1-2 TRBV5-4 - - TGTGCCAGCAGCTTGGCGGGGGGGTATGGCTACACCTTC CASSLAGGYGYTF
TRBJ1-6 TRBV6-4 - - TGTGCCAGCACCGAATTTTTACGGAGCTCCTATAATTCACCCCTCCACTTT CASTEFLRSSYNSPLHF
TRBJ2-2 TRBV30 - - TGTGCCTGGAGTGTATTTTTTGGGGAGCTGTTTTTT CAWSVFFGELFF
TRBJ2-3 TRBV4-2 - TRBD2 TGTGCCAGCAGCCAAGATATGGCGGGAGGAAGAACTCTCACAGATACGCAGTATTTT CASSQDMAGGRTLTDTQYF
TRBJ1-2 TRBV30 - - TGTGCCTGGAGTGTACTTTCGGGGGGCTACACCTTC CAWSVLSGGYTF
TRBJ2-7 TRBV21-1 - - TGTGCCAGCAGCAAAGACTTTAAGGGGGACGACGATAACTACGAGCAGTACTTC CASSKDFKGDDDNYEQYF